These 19 T cell receptor beta chains share one sample of origin, sequenced in a study of T cells in Graves' hyperthyroidism and ophthalmopathy. RNA transcripts yielded amplified TCR beta CDR3 regions. The TCR CDR3 was amplified in a first-round RT-PCR using the HTBI primer set. TCRdb re-derived calls from the multiplex PCR reads in MiXCR, one entry per CDR3 protein. The sample records hundreds of thousands of distinct CDR3 sequences, 14% to 15% being singletons. The sequenced sample was blood. The receptors were gathered from a man aged 18 to 30 with Graves' ophthalmopathy.

This clonotype was counted between two and nine times. V is TRBV9 and J is TRBJ1-1; maybe TRBD1 (5 bases). The germline V and J ends were trimmed by 0 bases and 8 bases, with 14 bases remaining between them. The CDR3 spans 14 residues. In germline, CDR1 is SGDLS, CDR2 YYNGEE. The CDR3 coding sequence is TGTGCCAGCAGCGTAGGGTTAGGGACCGAAGAAGCTTTCTTT. As protein: CASSVGLGTEEAFF.

As regards this clonotype: A read error may explain this, as a much larger clone is one base away. The chain links TRBV7-8 to TRBJ2-4; 8 bases agree with TRBD1. CDR1 is SGHVS and CDR2 is FQNEAQ in the germline V gene. The CDR3 consists of 16 residues. In DNA form, the CDR3 reads TGTGCCAGCAGGTTAGCAGGGGGCGCGACCAAAAACATTCAGTACTTC. Protein: CASRLAGGATKNIQYF. The full variable domain, rest sourced from reference TRBV7-8 and TRBJ2-4, is GAGVSQSPRYKVAKRGQDVALRCDPISGHVSLFWYQQALGQGPEFLTYFQNEAQLDKSGLPSDRFFAERPEGSVSTLKIQRTQQEDSAVYLCASRLAGGATKNIQYFGAGTRLSVL.

This clonotype was observed at least ten times. The chain uses TRBV5-1 and TRBJ2-5, with D uncertain. The CDR3 length is 16 residues. CDR1 and CDR2 (germline): SGHRS, YFSETQ. V lost 4 bases and J 2 bases, leaving 18 bases between the germline ends. This CDR3 reads CASSTFTGPRQETQYF. In DNA, the CDR3 is TGCGCCAGCAGCACATTTACCGGACCGAGGCAAGAGACCCAGTACTTC.

This clonotype was counted at least ten times. J is TRBJ2-3 and V is TRBV5-1, with TRBD2 identical over 8 bases. This CDR3 is 15 amino acids long. Germline-derived CDR1 and CDR2 are SGHRS and YFSETQ. J gave up 3 bases and V 0 bases, and 3 bases lay outside the gene matches. CDR3: CASSLVPGGTDTQYF. The CDR3 DNA reads as TGCGCCAGCAGCTTGGTTCCGGGGGGGACAGATACGCAGTATTTT.

This clonotype was counted ten times or more. This chain uses TRBV24-1 with TRBJ2-7, with D possibly being TRBD1 (5 bases). The ends were cut back, 4 bases at V and 5 bases at J, with 11 bases in the middle. The length of the CDR3 is 13 residues. Germline loops: CDR1 KGHDR, CDR2 SFDVKD. The CDR3 coding sequence is TGTGCCACCAGTGACCAGGGCTGGGACGAGCAGTACTTC. Its protein is CATSDQGWDEQYF.

The table lists this clonotype with many counts. The chain joins TRBV2 to TRBJ2-1, with 9 bases lining up with TRBD1. V was clipped by 3 bases and J by 6 bases; unmatched bases: 6. The CDR3 spans 15 residues. The V gene's germline CDR1 is SNHLY and CDR2 FYNNEI. The CDR3 sequence is CASSDVGQGANEQFF. CDR3 sequence (DNA): TGTGCCAGCAGTGACGTGGGACAGGGTGCCAATGAGCAGTTCTTC.

The chain links TRBV6-1 to TRBJ1-1, with 7 bases fitting TRBD1. Trimming removed 8 bases from V and 4 bases from J; junction bases left unmatched: 4. CDR3 length: 12 residues. Germline CDR1 MNHNS, CDR2 SASEGT. DNA of the CDR3: TGTGCCAGCGCGAGGGACAGCACTGAAGCTTTCTTT. It codes for CASARDSTEAFF.

This chain joins TRBV5-1 and TRBJ2-6; no firm D call. With 0 bases removed from V and 0 bases from J, the gap between germline ends came to 4 bases. The CDR3 is 15 residues long. Germline V gives CDR1 SGHRS, CDR2 YFSETQ. The CDR3 here is CASSLDISGANVLTF. The CDR3 DNA reads TGCGCCAGCAGCTTGGACATCTCTGGGGCCAACGTCCTGACTTTC. The full variable domain, rest sourced from reference TRBV5-1 and TRBJ2-6, is KAGVTQTPRYLIKTRGQQVTLSCSPISGHRSVSWYQQTPGQGLQFLFEYFSETQRNKGNFPGRFSGRQFSNSRSEMNVSTLELGDSALYLCASSLDISGANVLTFGAGSRLTVL.

Written as DNA, the CDR3 is TGTGCCAGCAGTTTAGGGACTAGCGGGAGGGCCGGCACAGATACGCAGTATTTT. It codes for CASSLGTSGRAGTDTQYF. This chain uses TRBV28 with TRBJ2-3, with 16 nucleotides matching TRBD2. Germline V gene lookup returns CDR1 MDHEN and CDR2 SYDVKM. The CDR3 runs to 18 residues. V gave up 2 bases and J gave up 1 base; unmatched junction bases: 3.

Regarding this clonotype: A read error may produce the germline difference seen at one junction end. This chain connects TRBV10-3 to TRBJ2-7; 10 nucleotides align to TRBD2. The CDR3 consists of 15 residues. Germline loops: CDR1 ENHRY, CDR2 SYGVKD. The CDR3 nucleotides are TGTGCCATCAGTGTTCAGGGGGCTAGCGGGAGAGGCCTCAATTTC. It codes for CAISVQGASGRGLNF.

This clonotype was found many times. V and J are TRBV12-3 or TRBV12-4 and TRBJ2-5, with TRBD1 as a possible D gene (6 bases). V was trimmed by 6 bases and J by 5 bases, leaving 16 bases between them. The CDR3 has 14 residues. In DNA form, the CDR3 reads TGTGCCAGCAGCGGGAACAGGGTCCGGGAGACCCAGTACTTC. This sequence encodes CASSGNRVRETQYF.

This clonotype was found a few times. V usage is TRBV11-2 and J usage is TRBJ1-5, with D perhaps matching TRBD1 (6 bases). The length of the CDR3 is 14 residues. Trimming removed 5 bases from V and 6 bases from J, with 14 bases in between. Per germline, CDR1 SGHAT and CDR2 FQNNGV. CDR3 nucleotides: TGTGCCAGCAGCGAACAGGGCAGAGCTCAGCCCCAGCATTTT. Translated, it gives CASSEQGRAQPQHF. The whole variable domain, remainder taken from reference TRBV11-2 and TRBJ1-5, is EAGVAQSPRYKIIEKRQSVAFWCNPISGHATLYWYQQILGQGPKLLIQFQNNGVVDDSQLPKDRFSAERLKGVDSTLKIQPAKLEDSAVYLCASSEQGRAQPQHFGDGTRLSIL.

This clonotype was seen many times. The rearrangement joins TRBV28 to TRBJ1-1, with D uncertain. CDR3 length equals 12 residues. Germline loops: CDR1 MDHEN, CDR2 SYDVKM. The V end was cut by 3 bases, the J end by 4 bases, with 6 bases between. CDR3 DNA sequence: TGTGCCAGCAGTTTTAAAGGCACTGAAGCTTTCTTT. It yields the protein CASSFKGTEAFF.

This clonotype came up many times. The rearrangement joins TRBV7-6 to TRBJ2-2; D ambiguous. V shed 3 bases and J shed 7 bases, with 12 bases lying between them. This CDR3 spans 14 amino acids. Germline CDR1 and CDR2: SGHVS and FNYEAQ. The CDR3 region is CASSLTRRDGELFF. DNA of the CDR3: TGTGCCAGCAGCTTGACGAGAAGGGACGGGGAGCTGTTTTTT.

In its sample, this clonotype was seen many times. The chain combines TRBV9 with TRBJ2-3; 8 nucleotides agree with TRBD2. V lost 0 bases and J lost 0; bases outside the gene matches: 3. Germline V CDR1 and CDR2: SGDLS, YYNGEE. The CDR3 loop spans 16 amino acids. CDR3 loop: CASSVAGGPSTDTQYF. CDR3 DNA: TGTGCCAGCAGCGTAGCGGGGGGGCCTAGCACAGATACGCAGTATTTT.

Details on this clonotype: One base away lies a much larger clone, so this may be a sequencing read error. This chain joins TRBV27 and TRBJ1-1; D unclear. In germline, CDR1 is MNHEY, CDR2 SMNVEV (reference sequence). The CDR3 has 15 residues. The CDR3 nucleotides are TGTGCCGGCAGTCCGGATTGGAGAGAGAACACTGAAGCTTTCTTT. This encodes CAGSPDWRENTEAFF.

This clonotype has ten or more counts. The chain links TRBV7-9 to TRBJ2-7; D is uncertain. The CDR3 contains 15 residues. From germline, CDR1 is SEHNR and CDR2 FQNEAQ (reference sequence). V was shortened by 0 bases and J by 2 bases, with 11 bases between the two germline ends. CDR3 bases: TGTGCCAGCAGCTTAGCGGGTCGGGCGCCCTACGAGCAGTACTTC. Its protein product is CASSLAGRAPYEQYF.

This clonotype was seen many times. The rearrangement links TRBV5-1 to TRBJ2-1; 8 positions agree with TRBD2. Germline V gene sequence: CDR1 SGHRS, CDR2 YFSETQ. The CDR3 spans 15 residues. With V trimmed by 0 bases and J by 4 bases, 3 bases remained unmatched. In nucleotides, the CDR3 is TGCGCCAGCAGCTTGGAGACTAGCGAGTACAATGAGCAGTTCTTC. Its translation is CASSLETSEYNEQFF.

There are a few counts of this clonotype. The J gene is TRBJ2-5, the V gene TRBV6-5, with TRBD2 as a possible D gene (5 bases). The CDR3 length is 14 residues. Trimming removed 4 bases at V and 0 bases at J, with 9 bases between. Germline V gene data show CDR1 as MNHEY and CDR2 as SVGAGI. CDR3 DNA: TGTGCCAGCAGTTTCGGACTCTACCAAGAGACCCAGTACTTC. Its translation is CASSFGLYQETQYF.